This is a list of T cell receptor beta chains from one sample in a study of blood T cell repertoires in COVID-19. Generated by immunoSEQ multiplex PCR, the TCRdb table keeps only in-frame clones and is missing some. Among some 120,000 clones listed, less than 85% were seen once. The sample comprised peripheral blood. These TCRs come from a man under 40 with acute or convalescent COVID-19. Each CDR3 is given with its conserved first and last residue. The order of the fields is CDR3 DNA, CDR3 protein, J gene, clone size, V gene, D gene. D genes are given only for firm matches. Clone size is shown for a subset of rows, as once, few, many or a class of expanded clone.

cdr3_nt: TGTGCCAGCAGCCCGAGGGTGGGCTCCTACAATGAGCAGTTCTTC
cdr3_aa: CASSPRVGSYNEQFF
j_call: TRBJ2-1
clone_size: NA
v_call: TRBV13
d_call: NA

cdr3_nt: TGCGCCAGCAGCCAAGGGGGAAGTGGGGGGTACAATGAGCAGTTCTTC
cdr3_aa: CASSQGGSGGYNEQFF
j_call: TRBJ2-1
clone_size: NA
v_call: TRBV4-3
d_call: NA

cdr3_nt: TGTGCCAGCAGCCAAGATGGTGCAGGGTATCCTAACTATGGCTACACCTTC
cdr3_aa: CASSQDGAGYPNYGYTF
j_call: TRBJ1-2
clone_size: once
v_call: TRBV3-1/TRBV3-2
d_call: NA

cdr3_nt: TGTGCCAGCAGCCAAGGAACAGGCTCTCAGGAAAAACTGTTTTTT
cdr3_aa: CASSQGTGSQEKLFF
j_call: TRBJ1-4
clone_size: NA
v_call: TRBV4-2
d_call: NA

cdr3_nt: TGTGCCAGCAGTTACGGGCAGGGAGGTTCACCCCTCCACTTT
cdr3_aa: CASSYGQGGSPLHF
j_call: TRBJ1-6
clone_size: once
v_call: TRBV6-5
d_call: NA

cdr3_nt: TGCGCCAGCAGCCAAATGGCGGGGAACACTGAAGCTTTCTTT
cdr3_aa: CASSQMAGNTEAFF
j_call: TRBJ1-1
clone_size: NA
v_call: TRBV4-3
d_call: NA

cdr3_nt: TGCGCCAGCAGCCAAGGCCCGAAAGCGGGGGGTCTCCTCAGCTACAATGAGCAGTTCTTC
cdr3_aa: CASSQGPKAGGLLSYNEQFF
j_call: TRBJ2-1
clone_size: NA
v_call: TRBV4-3
d_call: TRBD2

cdr3_nt: TGTGCCACCAGCAGAGATCTGGGACTAGCGCCTTACACCGGGGAGCTGTTTTTT
cdr3_aa: CATSRDLGLAPYTGELFF
j_call: TRBJ2-2
clone_size: NA
v_call: TRBV15
d_call: TRBD2

cdr3_nt: TGTGCCAGCAGCTCCTCCAGGGGCCTCAATGGGTTACATACGCAGTATTTT
cdr3_aa: CASSSSRGLNGLHTQYF
j_call: TRBJ2-3
clone_size: NA
v_call: TRBV7-9
d_call: NA

cdr3_nt: TGTGCCAGCAGCTCAGACAGGGGCCAAGAGACCCAGTACTTC
cdr3_aa: CASSSDRGQETQYF
j_call: TRBJ2-5
clone_size: NA
v_call: TRBV7-2
d_call: TRBD1

cdr3_nt: TGTGCCAGCAGCACCTATAGCGGGAGCGGCCAAGAGACCCAGTACTTC
cdr3_aa: CASSTYSGSGQETQYF
j_call: TRBJ2-5
clone_size: NA
v_call: TRBV7-9
d_call: TRBD2

cdr3_nt: TGTGCTAGCAGCTTAGGAGGGGAGGGAGGAACGCAGTATTTT
cdr3_aa: CASSLGGEGGTQYF
j_call: TRBJ2-3
clone_size: NA
v_call: TRBV7-7
d_call: TRBD2

cdr3_nt: TGTGCCAGCAGCCTCCGTGGCAGCGGGAGTGGAGAGACCCAGTACTTC
cdr3_aa: CASSLRGSGSGETQYF
j_call: TRBJ2-5
clone_size: NA
v_call: TRBV11-3
d_call: TRBD2

cdr3_nt: TGTGCCAGCAGCTCGGGACAGTCGTTCACTGAAGCTTTCTTT
cdr3_aa: CASSSGQSFTEAFF
j_call: TRBJ1-1
clone_size: once
v_call: TRBV27
d_call: TRBD1

cdr3_nt: TGTGCCTGGAGTGTCCTGGGACAGGGGGATTCACCCCTCCACTTT
cdr3_aa: CAWSVLGQGDSPLHF
j_call: TRBJ1-6
clone_size: NA
v_call: TRBV30
d_call: TRBD1

cdr3_nt: TGTGCCAGCAGCTTAATCGACAGATTCCAAGAGACCCAGTACTTC
cdr3_aa: CASSLIDRFQETQYF
j_call: TRBJ2-5
clone_size: NA
v_call: TRBV11-1
d_call: NA

cdr3_nt: TGTGCCAGCAGCTTAGTGAGTGGCTCTGGAAACACCATATATTTT
cdr3_aa: CASSLVSGSGNTIYF
j_call: TRBJ1-3
clone_size: NA
v_call: TRBV7-2
d_call: NA

cdr3_nt: TGTGCCAGCAGCTTAGATGGTAGAGGCAATCAGCCCCAGCATTTT
cdr3_aa: CASSLDGRGNQPQHF
j_call: TRBJ1-5
clone_size: once
v_call: TRBV11-2
d_call: NA

cdr3_nt: TGCAGCGTCGCCCCGAGGGAGTGGGAGCAGTTCTTC
cdr3_aa: CSVAPREWEQFF
j_call: TRBJ2-1
clone_size: few
v_call: TRBV29-1
d_call: NA

cdr3_nt: TGTGCCAGCAGCCAAGATCGATTAGGGGTGGCTGGAAACACCATATATTTT
cdr3_aa: CASSQDRLGVAGNTIYF
j_call: TRBJ1-3
clone_size: NA
v_call: TRBV3-1/TRBV3-2
d_call: NA

cdr3_nt: TGTGCCAGCAGCGTCAGGACTAGCTTGGGCCAAGAGACCCAGTACTTC
cdr3_aa: CASSVRTSLGQETQYF
j_call: TRBJ2-5
clone_size: NA
v_call: TRBV9
d_call: TRBD2

cdr3_nt: TGTGCCAGCAGTCCTGTGCTAGCGGGGGGGGTTGAGCAGTTCTTC
cdr3_aa: CASSPVLAGGVEQFF
j_call: TRBJ2-1
clone_size: NA
v_call: TRBV6-5
d_call: TRBD2

cdr3_nt: TGTGCCAGCAGCTTGGCCGGGTCGGCACCTGGAAACACCATATATTTT
cdr3_aa: CASSLAGSAPGNTIYF
j_call: TRBJ1-3
clone_size: NA
v_call: TRBV5-5
d_call: NA

cdr3_nt: TGTGCCACCAGTGAATCAGGCACGCAGTATTTT
cdr3_aa: CATSESGTQYF
j_call: TRBJ2-3
clone_size: NA
v_call: TRBV24-1
d_call: NA

cdr3_nt: TGTGCCAGCAGTCGGACAGGGAGGCAGCCCCAGCATTTT
cdr3_aa: CASSRTGRQPQHF
j_call: TRBJ1-5
clone_size: NA
v_call: TRBV6-5
d_call: TRBD1

cdr3_nt: TGTGCCAGCAAGCCCACTAGCGCGGAGACCCAGTACTTC
cdr3_aa: CASKPTSAETQYF
j_call: TRBJ2-5
clone_size: NA
v_call: TRBV6-5
d_call: TRBD2

cdr3_nt: TGTGCCAGCAGCTCCTCCAGGGGGGACACTGAAGCTTTCTTT
cdr3_aa: CASSSSRGDTEAFF
j_call: TRBJ1-1
clone_size: NA
v_call: TRBV6-5
d_call: TRBD1

cdr3_nt: TGTGCCAGTAGTAAGGCTAGCGGGGGGTACAATGAGCAGTTCTTC
cdr3_aa: CASSKASGGYNEQFF
j_call: TRBJ2-1
clone_size: NA
v_call: TRBV19
d_call: TRBD2

cdr3_nt: TGTGCCAGTAGTTACGCGGGACAGGGGAACACTGAAGCTTTCTTT
cdr3_aa: CASSYAGQGNTEAFF
j_call: TRBJ1-1
clone_size: NA
v_call: TRBV19
d_call: TRBD1

cdr3_nt: TGTGCTAGCAGCTTAAGTAGCAGAACCGGGGAGCTGTTTTTT
cdr3_aa: CASSLSSRTGELFF
j_call: TRBJ2-2
clone_size: NA
v_call: TRBV7-7
d_call: NA

cdr3_nt: TGTGCCAGCAGCCTTAGCCGACGACAGGGAGCTGGAAACACCATATATTTT
cdr3_aa: CASSLSRRQGAGNTIYF
j_call: TRBJ1-3
clone_size: NA
v_call: TRBV3-1/TRBV3-2
d_call: TRBD1

cdr3_nt: TGTGCCAGCAGTTTAGGGACTAGCGGATACAATGAGCAGTTCTTC
cdr3_aa: CASSLGTSGYNEQFF
j_call: TRBJ2-1
clone_size: NA
v_call: TRBV6-5
d_call: TRBD2

cdr3_nt: TGTGCCAGCAGTCTCGGGCCTCAGGGTGCCCAGCATTTT
cdr3_aa: CASSLGPQGAQHF
j_call: TRBJ1-5
clone_size: few
v_call: TRBV27
d_call: NA

cdr3_nt: TGTGCCAGCAGCGTTGCCACTTATGGCTACACCTTC
cdr3_aa: CASSVATYGYTF
j_call: TRBJ1-2
clone_size: NA
v_call: TRBV5-8
d_call: NA

cdr3_nt: TGTGCCAGCAGCCGAGCGGAGCTCACAGATACGCAGTATTTT
cdr3_aa: CASSRAELTDTQYF
j_call: TRBJ2-3
clone_size: NA
v_call: TRBV13
d_call: NA

cdr3_nt: TGTGCCAGCAGCCCGCTGGACAGGAGGCGGGGGGAAAACATTCAGTACTTC
cdr3_aa: CASSPLDRRRGENIQYF
j_call: TRBJ2-4
clone_size: NA
v_call: TRBV3-1/TRBV3-2
d_call: NA

cdr3_nt: TGTGCCAGCAGCTTAGATCGAGGGGGCGGGACTGAAGCTTTCTTT
cdr3_aa: CASSLDRGGGTEAFF
j_call: TRBJ1-1
clone_size: NA
v_call: TRBV11-2
d_call: TRBD1

cdr3_nt: TGTGCCAGCAGCTTAGGAATCCTAGCGGGAGCGTGGGATACGCAGTATTTT
cdr3_aa: CASSLGILAGAWDTQYF
j_call: TRBJ2-3
clone_size: few
v_call: TRBV7-2
d_call: TRBD2

cdr3_nt: TGTGCCAGCAGCTTCGGCGGGGGGTCCTCCTACGAGCAGTACTTC
cdr3_aa: CASSFGGGSSYEQYF
j_call: TRBJ2-7
clone_size: NA
v_call: TRBV11-1
d_call: TRBD2

cdr3_nt: TGTGCCAGCAGTTTTGGTAGCGCCACAGATACGCAGTATTTT
cdr3_aa: CASSFGSATDTQYF
j_call: TRBJ2-3
clone_size: NA
v_call: TRBV6-5
d_call: NA

cdr3_nt: TGTGCCAGCAGCCCATTAGCGCTTGGCTCCTACAATGAGCAGTTCTTC
cdr3_aa: CASSPLALGSYNEQFF
j_call: TRBJ2-1
clone_size: NA
v_call: TRBV14
d_call: NA

cdr3_nt: TGTGCCATCAACCCGGGACAGGGGCCTACCTATGGCTACACCTTC
cdr3_aa: CAINPGQGPTYGYTF
j_call: TRBJ1-2
clone_size: NA
v_call: TRBV10-3
d_call: TRBD1

cdr3_nt: TGCGCCAGCAGCTTGGCAGCGGGGGACCTCACAGATACGCAGTATTTT
cdr3_aa: CASSLAAGDLTDTQYF
j_call: TRBJ2-3
clone_size: few
v_call: TRBV5-1
d_call: TRBD2

cdr3_nt: TGTGCCAGCAGCACCTGGACAGAGGTGGACACTGAAGCTTTCTTT
cdr3_aa: CASSTWTEVDTEAFF
j_call: TRBJ1-1
clone_size: NA
v_call: TRBV7-8
d_call: NA

cdr3_nt: TGTGCCAGCAGCTCGTCTGCGTCGGGAGGGTCCTACAATGAGCAGTTCTTC
cdr3_aa: CASSSSASGGSYNEQFF
j_call: TRBJ2-1
clone_size: few
v_call: TRBV11-2
d_call: TRBD2

cdr3_nt: TGTGCCAGCAGTTATAGCTCTGGAAACACCATATATTTT
cdr3_aa: CASSYSSGNTIYF
j_call: TRBJ1-3
clone_size: NA
v_call: TRBV6-5
d_call: NA